The T cell receptor beta chain described here comes from a study of blood T cell repertoires in COVID-19 (dated by TCRdb to 2018 to 2021). In terms of the full investigation: Collaborator samples came from the United States, Italy and Spain and covered acute and convalescent phases of COVID-19. Where HLA class I and class II types were available, the types were taken from metadata supplied by the sample provider, not from assay-based typing. Nearly every sample came with metadata listing a de-identified subject ID, COVID-19 status, age in years and sex. The repertoires were released in a freely available public database meant as a resource for research on the immune response to SARS-CoV-2. Samples came from the ongoing ImmuneRACE study (first 160 participants) plus 1,254 subjects from 6 global collaborators. The prospective study material was composed of cDNA or gDNA derived from T cells, B-cell-depleted T cells, or PBMCs. Subjects who had been exposed to COVID-19, were actively infected with it, or had recovered from it provided the deeply sampled blood TCRbeta repertoires that made up the dataset. The study at large found these results: The amount of clinical and demographic metadata varied by source and participant and was provided uncurated.

Worth noting for this clone: Which antigen it targets is not known. One base away there is no much larger clone; base qualities are not given.

Counted from cysteine to phenylalanine, this CDR3 has 16 amino acids. CDR3 DNA is the only sequence kept; it has 48 bases, read in frame from the first base. Whole blood was collected in K2EDTA tubes by collaborating institutions according to the institutions' own protocols. For TCRbeta analysis, collaborators shipped samples in one of three forms: frozen whole blood, isolated PBMCs, or DNA extracted from either of those sample types. The immunoSEQ Assay, a bias-controlled multiplex PCR, was used to amplify TCRbeta CDR3 regions from genomic DNA. The paper's processing steps were these. Within the assay, amplification of reference gene primers was used to estimate how many nucleated cells each sample contained. To quantify the absolute abundance of each unique TCRbeta CDR3 rearrangement, sequence reads were collapsed and filtered. For each sample, productive Simpson clonality was calculated as the square root of Simpson's diversity index across productive rearrangements. TCRdb's version of the immuneACCESS table is confined to in-frame rearrangements and falls short of the full clone set. An unresolved V gene accounts for under half of the shortfall where checked; the remainder is of unknown origin. The DNA gave D and trimming, while V, J and clone size come from that table. The sample table shows 110,000 or so clones, and roughly 84% are seen once. The top ten clones comprise 3.4% of the sample.

Source material: peripheral blood. The sequence joins TRBV1 to TRBJ1-2; the DNA was not used to check the table's D call, TRBD1. TRBV1 is noted as a pseudogene. This clonotype was obtained from a man aged 35 to 55 with acute or convalescent COVID-19. The CDR3 sequence is CTSSQDAAGLWYGYTF. The DNA sequence follows: TGCACCAGCAGCCAAGATGCGGCAGGGCTGTGGTATGGCTACACCTTC.